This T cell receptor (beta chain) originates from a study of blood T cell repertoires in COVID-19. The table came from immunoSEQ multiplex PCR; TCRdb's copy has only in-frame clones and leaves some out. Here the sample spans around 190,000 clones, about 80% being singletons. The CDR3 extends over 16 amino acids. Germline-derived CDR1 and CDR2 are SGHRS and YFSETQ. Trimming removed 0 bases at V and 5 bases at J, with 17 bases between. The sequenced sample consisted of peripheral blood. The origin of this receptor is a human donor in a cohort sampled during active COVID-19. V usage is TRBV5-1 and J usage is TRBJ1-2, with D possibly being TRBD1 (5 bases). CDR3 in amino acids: CASSLALPGHSYGYTF. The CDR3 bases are TGCGCCAGCAGCTTGGCCTTACCAGGACATTCATATGGCTACACCTTC.